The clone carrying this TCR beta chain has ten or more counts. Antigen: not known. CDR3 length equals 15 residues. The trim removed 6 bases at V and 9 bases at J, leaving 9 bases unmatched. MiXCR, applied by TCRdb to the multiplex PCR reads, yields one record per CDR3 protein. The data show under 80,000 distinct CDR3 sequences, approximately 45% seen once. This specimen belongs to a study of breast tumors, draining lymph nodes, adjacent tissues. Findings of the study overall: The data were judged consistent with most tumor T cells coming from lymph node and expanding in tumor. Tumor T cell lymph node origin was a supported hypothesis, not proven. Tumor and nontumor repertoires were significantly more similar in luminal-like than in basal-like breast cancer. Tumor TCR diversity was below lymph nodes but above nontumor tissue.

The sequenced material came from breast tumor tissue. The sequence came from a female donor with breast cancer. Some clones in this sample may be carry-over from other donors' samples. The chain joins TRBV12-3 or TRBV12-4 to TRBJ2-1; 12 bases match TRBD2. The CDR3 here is CASSLTSGRIGEQFF. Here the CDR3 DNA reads TGTGCCAGCAGCCTTACTAGCGGGAGGATTGGTGAGCAGTTCTTC.